This T cell receptor (beta chain) was found in a study of graft-versus-host responses after intestinal transplantation. Background on the study: Multivisceral, liver-intestinal, or isolated intestinal grafts were transplanted into recipients.

Data came from immunoSEQ multiplex PCR; TCRdb stores just in-frame clones and leaves some out. The repertoire has 10,000 or so clones, approximately 40% of them found once; the top ten carry about 12%. Germline V lookup: CDR1 SGHRS, CDR2 YFSETQ. The V segment lost 2 bases and the J segment 4 bases; nucleotides outside the gene matches: 5. CDR3 size: 15 residues. Plates contained about 200,000 CFSE-labeled responder cells and about 200,000 irradiated, violet-dye-labeled stimulator cells. V gene TRBV5-1 combines with J gene TRBJ2-5, with TRBD2 identical over 10 bases. This sample comprised alloreactive CD8+ T cells from a mixed lymphocyte reaction culture, obtained before intestinal transplant. Subset defined: CFSE-low proliferating T cells sorted from roughly six-day pre-transplant mixed lymphocyte reaction (GvH or HvG direction). This clonotype originated in a human patient who received an intestinal transplant. CDR3 protein: CASSFILAGRETQYF. CDR3 coding DNA: TGCGCCAGCAGCTTTATACTAGCGGGGCGAGAGACCCAGTACTTC.